Listed below are T cell receptor beta chains from one sample, sequenced in a study of cytomegalovirus exposure and HLA in healthy donors. Measured with immunoSEQ multiplex PCR; TCRdb has only the in-frame clones, and not every one. The table records about 130,000 clones, around 72% of them present only once. Material: PBMCs. These receptors originate from a man aged 25-40 years in good health and CMV-seronegative. Both conserved end residues are part of each CDR3. A D gene is named only where the DNA matches it firmly. Not every row has a clone size; where given, it reads once, few, many or a size class.

TRBD1 TRBJ1-5 TRBV19 NA CASSIEPGQITYSNQPQHF TGTGCCAGTAGTATAGAACCGGGACAGATAACATATAGCAATCAGCCCCAGCATTTT
TRBD2 TRBJ2-5 TRBV5-1 once CASSPGGWLETQYF TGCGCCAGCAGCCCGGGGGGTTGGTTGGAGACCCAGTACTTC
TRBD2 TRBJ2-3 TRBV7-2 NA CASSAPGGGADTQYF TGTGCCAGCAGCGCCCCGGGCGGGGGGGCAGATACGCAGTATTTT
NA TRBJ2-2 TRBV7-9 NA CASRQGRAGELFF TGTGCCAGCAGACAGGGTCGCGCCGGGGAGCTGTTTTTT
TRBD2 TRBJ2-3 TRBV4-3 once CASSQDPPTSDSTDTQYF TGCGCCAGCAGCCAAGACCCCCCAACTAGCGATTCCACAGATACGCAGTATTTT
TRBD2 TRBJ2-3 TRBV7-9 once CASSLLAGGTDTQYF TGTGCCAGCAGCTTATTAGCGGGAGGCACAGATACGCAGTATTTT
NA TRBJ2-2 TRBV4-3 NA CASSQKTEPGELFF TGCGCCAGCAGCCAAAAGACAGAACCCGGGGAGCTGTTTTTT
NA TRBJ1-4 TRBV6-5 once CASSSSGLANEKLFF TGTGCCAGCAGTTCATCAGGGCTGGCTAATGAAAAACTGTTTTTT
TRBD2 TRBJ2-3 TRBV2 once CASNIAGPKGDTQYF TGTGCCAGCAACATAGCGGGGCCTAAAGGGGATACGCAGTATTTT
TRBD1 TRBJ2-1 TRBV6-4 once CASSDSRDRDVNEQFF TGTGCCAGCAGTGACTCCCGGGACAGGGACGTAAATGAGCAGTTCTTC
NA TRBJ2-5 TRBV5-6 NA CASSLYGGIETQYF TGTGCCAGCAGCTTGTATGGGGGGATCGAGACCCAGTACTTC
NA TRBJ2-7 TRBV9 NA CASSVDEFYEQYF TGTGCCAGCAGCGTAGACGAGTTCTACGAGCAGTACTTC
TRBD2 TRBJ2-7 TRBV27 NA CASSGGAGSWYEQYF TGTGCCAGCAGCGGGGGGGCGGGGAGTTGGTACGAGCAGTACTTC
TRBD1 TRBJ1-1 TRBV6-6 NA CASSYRDRITEAFF TGTGCCAGCAGTTACAGGGACAGGATCACTGAAGCTTTCTTT
TRBD1 TRBJ1-4 TRBV5-1 NA CASSLEDRGEKLFF TGCGCCAGCAGCTTGGAGGACAGGGGGGAAAAACTGTTTTTT
TRBD1 TRBJ2-7 TRBV27 NA CASSLGTGAGEQYF TGTGCCAGCAGTCTAGGGACAGGGGCTGGCGAGCAGTACTTC
NA TRBJ2-6 TRBV7-3 NA CASSLSSGANVLTF TGTGCCAGCAGCTTGAGCTCTGGGGCCAACGTCCTGACTTTC
NA TRBJ1-1 TRBV28 once CASWNRVTINTEAFF TGTGCCAGTTGGAACAGGGTAACCATTAACACTGAAGCTTTCTTT
TRBD2 TRBJ2-7 TRBV4-1 few CASSPGYVGGLFYEQYF TGCGCCAGCAGCCCCGGGTACGTCGGGGGGTTATTTTACGAGCAGTACTTC
TRBD2 TRBJ2-7 TRBV13 NA CASSRTSGGAYEQYF TGTGCCAGCAGCCGGACTAGCGGGGGGGCCTACGAGCAGTACTTC
NA TRBJ2-7 TRBV5-4 NA CASSSRGASSYEQYF TGTGCCAGCAGCTCGCGGGGAGCGAGCTCCTACGAGCAGTACTTC
TRBD1 TRBJ1-4 TRBV4-1 NA CASSQVGSTGGRGEKLFF TGCGCCAGCAGCCAAGTGGGTTCAACAGGGGGCAGGGGTGAAAAACTGTTTTTT
TRBD1 TRBJ2-2 TRBV11-3 NA CASSLTGAGAGELFF TGTGCCAGCAGCTTGACAGGGGCGGGCGCCGGGGAGCTGTTTTTT
TRBD1 TRBJ2-1 TRBV18 NA CASSPTAGGKNEQFF TGTGCCAGCTCACCAACGGCAGGGGGCAAAAATGAGCAGTTCTTC
NA TRBJ1-4 TRBV10-3 few CASSRLPGAQANEKLFF TGTGCCAGCAGCCGCCTCCCGGGAGCTCAGGCTAATGAAAAACTGTTTTTT
TRBD1 TRBJ2-7 TRBV13 few CASSTRDRGSEQYF TGTGCCAGCAGCACCCGGGACAGGGGGAGCGAGCAGTACTTC
NA TRBJ1-6 TRBV4-2 few CASSHYTQRQGNSPLHF TGTGCCAGCAGCCATTACACCCAACGGCAGGGAAATTCACCCCTCCACTTT
TRBD2 TRBJ2-7 TRBV9 NA CASSATSGRSYEQYF TGTGCCAGCAGCGCGACTAGCGGGAGATCCTACGAGCAGTACTTC
NA TRBJ1-2 TRBV6-6 NA CASARTALNYGYTF TGTGCCAGCGCCCGGACAGCTCTTAACTATGGCTACACCTTC
TRBD2 TRBJ2-2 TRBV4-2 NA CASSQAGLAGTGELFF TGTGCCAGCAGCCAGGCGGGACTAGCAGGTACCGGGGAGCTGTTTTTT
TRBD1 TRBJ1-1 TRBV29-1 few CSAAAQGTSFGTEAFF TGCAGCGCCGCGGCACAGGGGACTAGCTTCGGCACTGAAGCTTTCTTT